This T cell receptor (beta chain) derives from a study of blood T cells in healthy people across ages. Study-wide results and caveats: There were more naive CD4+ cells and higher diversity in long-lived donors than in aged donors. Observed TCR beta diversity showed a strong correlation with the percentage of naive T cells as measured by flow cytometry.

Drawing of peripheral blood yielded about 10 milliliters from each donor. This clonotype was counted many times. What it binds is unknown. A second roughly 7 to 11 cycle PCR used barcoded and J-beta primers. CDR3-containing paired-end reads numbering at least 2.5 million came from each sample. TCRdb used MiXCR to reprocess the 5' RACE reads, holding one entry per CDR3 protein. The data show roughly 1.9 million distinct CDR3 sequences, approximately 40% seen once. This CDR3 spans 14 amino acids. Per the germline V gene, CDR1 is SQVTM and CDR2 is ANQGSEA. J gave up 0 bases and V 5 bases, and 4 bases lay outside the gene matches.

Sequenced: blood. V is TRBV29-1 and J is TRBJ2-7; TRBD1 matches at 10 bases. The source is a human donor in good health. The CDR3 here is CSVWGTGASYEQYF. The CDR3 DNA reads as TGCAGCGTTTGGGGGACAGGGGCCTCCTACGAGCAGTACTTC.